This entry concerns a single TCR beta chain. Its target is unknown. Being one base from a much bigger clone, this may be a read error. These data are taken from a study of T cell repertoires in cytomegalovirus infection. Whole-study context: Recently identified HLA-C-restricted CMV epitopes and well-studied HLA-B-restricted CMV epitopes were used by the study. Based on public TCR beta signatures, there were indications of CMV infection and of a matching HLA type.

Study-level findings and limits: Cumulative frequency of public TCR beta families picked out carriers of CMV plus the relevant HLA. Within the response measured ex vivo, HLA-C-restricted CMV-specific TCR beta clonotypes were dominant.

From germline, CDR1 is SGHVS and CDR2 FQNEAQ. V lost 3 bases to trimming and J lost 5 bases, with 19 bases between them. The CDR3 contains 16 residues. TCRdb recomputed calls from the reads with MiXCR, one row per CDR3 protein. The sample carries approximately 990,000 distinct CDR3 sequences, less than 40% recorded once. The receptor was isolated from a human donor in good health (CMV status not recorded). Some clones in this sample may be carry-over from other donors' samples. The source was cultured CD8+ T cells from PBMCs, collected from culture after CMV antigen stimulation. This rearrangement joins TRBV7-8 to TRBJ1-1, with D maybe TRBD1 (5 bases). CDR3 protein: CASSFGTLTEQTEAFF. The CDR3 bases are TGTGCCAGCAGCTTTGGAACCCTGACAGAGCAAACTGAAGCTTTCTTT.